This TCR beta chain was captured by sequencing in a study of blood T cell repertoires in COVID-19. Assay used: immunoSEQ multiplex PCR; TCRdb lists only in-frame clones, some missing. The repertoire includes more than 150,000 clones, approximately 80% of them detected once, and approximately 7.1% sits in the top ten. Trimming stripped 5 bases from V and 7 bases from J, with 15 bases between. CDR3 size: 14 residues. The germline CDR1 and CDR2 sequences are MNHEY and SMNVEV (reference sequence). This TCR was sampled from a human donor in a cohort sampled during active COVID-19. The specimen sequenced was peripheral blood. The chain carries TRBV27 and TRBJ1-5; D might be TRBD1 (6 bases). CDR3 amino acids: CASSPEGGWQPQHF. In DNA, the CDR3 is TGTGCCAGCAGTCCCGAAGGGGGATGGCAGCCCCAGCATTTT.